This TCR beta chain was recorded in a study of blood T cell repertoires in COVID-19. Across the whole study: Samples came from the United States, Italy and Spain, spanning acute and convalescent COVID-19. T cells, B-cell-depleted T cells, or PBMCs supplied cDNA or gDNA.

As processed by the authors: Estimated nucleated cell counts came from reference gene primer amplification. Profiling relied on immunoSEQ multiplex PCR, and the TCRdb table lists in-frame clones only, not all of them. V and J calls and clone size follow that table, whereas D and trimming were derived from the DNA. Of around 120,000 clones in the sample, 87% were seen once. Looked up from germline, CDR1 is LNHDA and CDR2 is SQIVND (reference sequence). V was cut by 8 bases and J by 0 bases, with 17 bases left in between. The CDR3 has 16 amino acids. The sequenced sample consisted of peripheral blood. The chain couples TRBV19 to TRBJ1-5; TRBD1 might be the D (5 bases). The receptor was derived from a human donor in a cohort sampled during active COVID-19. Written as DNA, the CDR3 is TGTGCCAGTTGTGGGGGGTGGACCCATAGCAATCAGCCCCAGCATTTT. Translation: CASCGGWTHSNQPQHF.